This TCR beta chain was sequenced for a study of shared clonotypes between healthy human individuals. The CDR3 has 13 amino acids. The germline V and J ends were trimmed by 5 bases and 4 bases, with 12 bases remaining between them. Germline V CDR1 and CDR2: MNHEY, SVGAGI. Splitting the CD4+ cells yielded a CD45RA+ naive subset and a CD45RA-negative memory subset. Here immunoSEQ multiplex PCR was the method, and the copy in TCRdb shows in-frame clones only, minus some. The sample has about 1,500,000 clones, approximately 96% seen once. The sequence was obtained from a man aged 30 to 45 in good health. Specimen: naive CD4+ T cells sorted from blood. Sample subset: CD45RA+ positively selected. V gene TRBV6-5 combines with J gene TRBJ2-7, with a tentative D call TRBD1 (5 bases). The CDR3 reads CASSQGGPYEQYF. CDR3 nucleotide sequence: TGTGCCAGCAGTCAGGGTGGCCCTTACGAGCAGTACTTC.